Listed below are T cell receptor beta chains from one sample, sequenced in a study of blood T cell repertoires in COVID-19. Repertoires were generated with immunoSEQ multiplex PCR, while TCRdb's copy carries only in-frame clones and drops some. The data hold about half a million clones, with approximately 83% observed a single time. The specimen was peripheral blood. The receptor set was obtained from a human donor in a cohort sampled during active COVID-19. The CDR3 runs from the conserved cysteine through the conserved F or W. D genes are given only for firm matches. Rows give clone size only sometimes, using once, few, many, or a class for an expanded clone.

- TRBD1 TRBJ1-1 TRBV27 CASSLFPGGTEAFF TGTGCCAGCAGTTTATTCCCAGGGGGGACTGAAGCTTTCTTT
few TRBD1 TRBJ1-1 TRBV6-6 CASSRQDREAFF TGTGCCAGCAGCCGACAGGACAGGGAGGCTTTCTTT
- TRBD1 TRBJ2-5 TRBV19 CASSSRRGTGRETQYF TGTGCCAGTAGTTCGCGGAGGGGGACAGGGAGGGAGACCCAGTACTTC
- TRBD1 TRBJ1-5 TRBV6-5 CASKDRFANQPQHF TGTGCCAGCAAGGACAGGTTCGCCAATCAGCCCCAGCATTTT
- TRBD2 TRBJ2-5 TRBV5-4 CASSLGGLAGAQETQYF TGTGCCAGCAGCTTGGGGGGACTAGCGGGCGCTCAAGAGACCCAGTACTTC
once - TRBJ1-1 TRBV30 CAWSPGGTEAFF TGTGCCTGGAGCCCCGGGGGGACTGAAGCTTTCTTT
- TRBD2 TRBJ2-1 TRBV9 CASSVAGLEGLAGNAEQFF TGTGCCAGCAGCGTAGCCGGATTGGAGGGACTAGCGGGAAATGCTGAGCAGTTCTTC
- TRBD1 TRBJ2-3 TRBV9 CASSVSFRDRGSDTQYF TGTGCCAGCAGCGTATCCTTCCGGGACAGGGGATCAGATACGCAGTATTTT
- - TRBJ1-2 TRBV30 CAWSVLESYGYTF TGTGCCTGGAGTGTACTGGAGAGCTATGGCTACACCTTC
- - TRBJ1-3 TRBV30 CAWSQTGSSGNTIYF TGTGCCTGGAGTCAAACAGGATCATCTGGAAACACCATATATTTT
once TRBD2 TRBJ2-7 TRBV6-1 CASSDPTSGPQSNYYEQYF TGTGCCAGCAGTGATCCGACTAGCGGACCCCAGTCGAACTACTACGAGCAGTACTTC
few TRBD1 TRBJ1-5 TRBV6-5 CASSSLYRGNQPQHF TGTGCCAGCAGTTCCCTGTACAGGGGAAATCAGCCCCAGCATTTT
- - TRBJ2-4 TRBV2 CASSERENIQYF TGTGCCAGCAGTGAACGGGAAAACATTCAGTACTTC
- TRBD1 TRBJ1-6 TRBV7-9 CASSLVRDRSPLHF TGTGCCAGCAGCTTAGTAAGGGACAGGTCACCCCTCCACTTT
few TRBD1 TRBJ2-7 TRBV20-1 CSAGQGYEQYF TGCAGTGCTGGACAGGGTTACGAGCAGTACTTC
- - TRBJ1-2 TRBV29-1 CSVLRVDAYGYTF TGCAGCGTGCTTCGGGTCGATGCTTATGGCTACACCTTC
- TRBD2 TRBJ2-7 TRBV7-3 CASSSSRTSEEQYF TGTGCCAGCAGCTCCTCAAGGACTAGCGAGGAGCAGTACTTC
- TRBD2 TRBJ2-7 TRBV6-8 CASSYSATSGNYEQYF TGTGCCAGCAGTTACTCGGCGACTAGCGGGAATTACGAGCAGTACTTC
once - TRBJ1-5 TRBV6-1 CASSETRGEQPQHF TGTGCCAGCAGTGAGACCCGGGGGGAACAGCCCCAGCATTTT
- - TRBJ1-5 TRBV23-1 CASSQSWGGPNQPQHF TGCGCCAGCAGTCAATCATGGGGGGGCCCCAATCAGCCCCAGCATTTT
- - TRBJ1-3 TRBV3-1/TRBV3-2 CASSQTVLSGNTIYF TGTGCCAGCAGCCAGACAGTGCTTTCTGGAAACACCATATATTTT
- - TRBJ2-5 TRBV9 CASSKGGTGETQYF TGTGCCAGCAGCAAGGGGGGGACTGGTGAGACCCAGTACTTC
- - TRBJ1-3 TRBV7-2 CASSPTTVGNTIYF TGTGCCAGCAGTCCTACGACAGTTGGAAACACCATATATTTT
once TRBD1 TRBJ1-2 TRBV7-9 CASSRQGPEGYTF TGTGCCAGCAGCCGACAGGGCCCAGAGGGCTACACCTTC
- TRBD2 TRBJ2-3 TRBV2 CASRWTSWEGTDTQYF TGTGCCAGCAGATGGACTAGCTGGGAAGGCACAGATACGCAGTATTTT
- - TRBJ2-6 TRBV9 CASSVDSSGANVLTF TGTGCCAGCAGCGTGGACAGCTCTGGGGCCAACGTCCTGACTTTC
- TRBD1 TRBJ2-5 TRBV2 CASKGLGQGVETQYF TGTGCCAGCAAGGGCTTAGGACAGGGGGTTGAGACCCAGTACTTC
- - TRBJ1-2 TRBV30 CAWGASGVVGGYTF TGTGCCTGGGGGGCCTCGGGGGTGGTAGGCGGCTACACCTTC
- - TRBJ1-3 TRBV6-5 CASSYRDSGNTIYF TGTGCCTCTTCGTACCGGGACTCTGGAAACACCATATATTTT
few - TRBJ1-2 TRBV28 CASSKDSFYGYTF TGTGCCAGCAGTAAGGACAGTTTTTATGGCTACACCTTC
- - TRBJ1-2 TRBV14 CASSQAHYYGYTF TGTGCCAGCAGCCAAGCCCACTACTATGGCTACACCTTC
- - TRBJ2-4 TRBV25-1 CASSGEGGKNIQYF TGTGCCAGCAGTGGAGAAGGGGGAAAAAACATTCAGTACTTC
- TRBD1 TRBJ1-1 TRBV24-1 CATSDLAPGGKSAEAFF TGTGCCACCAGTGACTTAGCCCCAGGGGGGAAATCGGCTGAAGCTTTCTTT
few TRBD1 TRBJ1-2 TRBV5-4 CASSLQGANYGYTF TGTGCCAGCAGCTTACAGGGGGCAAACTATGGCTACACCTTC
- - TRBJ1-1 TRBV15 CATCRERTTEAFF TGTGCCACTTGCCGGGAAAGAACCACTGAAGCTTTCTTT
- TRBD1 TRBJ2-7 TRBV5-6 CASSIFSGQSSYEQYF TGTGCCAGCAGCATTTTCTCGGGACAGAGCTCCTACGAGCAGTACTTC
- - TRBJ2-2 TRBV7-7 CASSLDRWDSQTGELFF TGTGCTAGCAGCTTAGATAGATGGGACTCCCAGACCGGGGAGCTGTTTTTT
- TRBD1 TRBJ1-2 TRBV28 CASSSPDRAGGYTF TGTGCCAGCAGTTCCCCGGACAGGGCGGGTGGCTACACCTTC
once - TRBJ1-2 TRBV2 CASALGGLGGYTF TGTGCCAGCGCCTTGGGAGGATTGGGTGGCTACACCTTC
- TRBD2 TRBJ2-3 TRBV5-1 CASSLGSGIGDTQYF TGCGCCAGCAGCTTGGGCAGCGGGATTGGAGATACGCAGTATTTT
- TRBD2 TRBJ2-2 TRBV19 CASSFAGVDTGELFF TGTGCCAGTAGTTTCGCGGGGGTCGACACCGGGGAGCTGTTTTTT
few - TRBJ1-6 TRBV5-1 CASSETGTAGNSPLHF TGCGCCAGCAGCGAAACAGGGACCGCCGGGAATTCACCCCTCCACTTT
- - TRBJ2-2 TRBV11-3 CASSLGANTGELFF TGTGCCAGCAGCTTAGGAGCGAACACCGGGGAGCTGTTTTTT
- - TRBJ1-1 TRBV5-1 CAIQVVGEENNTEAFF TGCGCCATACAAGTCGTCGGGGAAGAGAATAATACTGAAGCTTTCTTT
- - TRBJ1-5 TRBV28 CASSLGAKPQHF TGTGCCAGCAGTTTAGGGGCAAAGCCCCAGCATTTT
- TRBD1 TRBJ1-4 TRBV18 CASSQDRGNEKLFF TGTGCCAGCTCACAGGACAGGGGGAATGAAAAACTGTTTTTT
once - TRBJ2-5 TRBV27 CASRDRVETQYF TGTGCCAGCAGGGATCGGGTGGAGACCCAGTACTTC
- - TRBJ2-1 TRBV15 CATSQERYNEQFF TGTGCCACCAGTCAGGAGCGGTACAATGAGCAGTTCTTC
- - TRBJ1-3 TRBV19 CASSLQGAGNTIYF TGTGCCAGTAGTCTACAGGGAGCTGGAAACACCATATATTTT
- TRBD1 TRBJ2-5 TRBV19 CASSIGQGISETQYF TGTGCCAGTAGTATAGGACAGGGAATATCGGAGACCCAGTACTTC
- - TRBJ2-2 TRBV11-3 CASSRLASNTGELFF TGTGCCAGCAGCCGTCTAGCGTCAAACACCGGGGAGCTGTTTTTT
- TRBD2 TRBJ2-2 TRBV6-2/TRBV6-3 CASSYHRGANTGELFF TGTGCCAGCAGTTACCACCGGGGGGCGAACACCGGGGAGCTGTTTTTT
- - TRBJ1-2 TRBV19 CASSPEDYNYGYTF TGTGCCAGTAGTCCAGAAGATTATAACTATGGCTACACCTTC
- TRBD2 TRBJ2-7 TRBV10-3 CAISDASGTPQYF TGTGCCATCAGTGATGCTAGCGGGACCCCGCAGTACTTC
- TRBD1 TRBJ1-2 TRBV10-3 CAISGDSRQSYTF TGTGCCATCAGTGGGGACAGCCGGCAAAGCTACACCTTC
- TRBD2 TRBJ2-1 TRBV30 CAWRGGAGYRQFF TGTGCCTGGAGGGGGGGAGCGGGATACCGACAGTTCTTC
- - TRBJ2-3 TRBV7-8 CASSFLGGDGTDTQYF TGTGCCAGCAGCTTTCTAGGGGGGGACGGCACAGATACGCAGTATTTT